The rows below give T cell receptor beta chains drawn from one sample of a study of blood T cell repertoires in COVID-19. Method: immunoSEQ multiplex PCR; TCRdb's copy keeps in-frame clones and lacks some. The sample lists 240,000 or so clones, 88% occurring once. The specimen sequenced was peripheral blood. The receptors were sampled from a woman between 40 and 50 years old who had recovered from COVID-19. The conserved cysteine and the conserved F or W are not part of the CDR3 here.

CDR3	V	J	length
ATTGLAESSYEQY	TRBV6-5	TRBJ2-7	13
ASSPRSGGLHGYT	TRBV7-2	TRBJ1-2	13
ASSRRDNRETQY	TRBV5-1	TRBJ2-5	12
ASSPSGGLAQY	TRBV19	TRBJ2-3	11
ASSSPPTSGLLHQETQY	TRBV12-1	TRBJ2-5	17
ASSARALYGYT	TRBV7-3	TRBJ1-2	11
ASSARVGEQF	TRBV3-1/TRBV3-2	TRBJ2-1	10
ASSFGGNSPLH	TRBV27	TRBJ1-6	11
ASSLGQGGWPQH	TRBV28	TRBJ1-5	12
ATSRDRVSGELF	TRBV15	TRBJ2-2	12
ASTDRPSNQPQH	TRBV27	TRBJ1-5	12
ASSGGGYGYT	TRBV3-1/TRBV3-2	TRBJ1-2	10
ATGLTSGYPGGELF	TRBV2	TRBJ2-2	14
AWSPPDRGNQPQH	TRBV30	TRBJ1-5	13
ASSGDRASLNTEAF	TRBV25-1	TRBJ1-1	14
ATEKETGTGYT	TRBV6-4	TRBJ1-2	11
AWRGGTDTQY	TRBV30	TRBJ2-3	10
ASSQDRLAAERGEQF	TRBV3-1/TRBV3-2	TRBJ2-1	15
ASSSPGRAGANVLT	TRBV6-6	TRBJ2-6	14
ASSYTSGNYEQY	TRBV7-6	TRBJ2-7	12
ASSFLRGGYT	TRBV12-3/TRBV12-4	TRBJ1-2	10
ASSTRGRPYEQY	TRBV5-4	TRBJ2-7	12
ASSQSGGAPENEQY	TRBV5-4	TRBJ2-7	14
ASSPWTEDQPQH	TRBV6-5	TRBJ1-5	12
ASSPGPGGYNEQF	TRBV18	TRBJ2-1	13
ASSLGVDREYEQY	TRBV5-5	TRBJ2-7	13
ASTPPRVRQF	TRBV11-2	TRBJ2-1	10
ASSQNQGVEAF	TRBV12-3/TRBV12-4	TRBJ1-1	11
ASSLGPSGENTGELF	TRBV5-6	TRBJ2-2	15
ASSPRGGGRGTDEQF	TRBV7-9	TRBJ2-1	15
ASSWGTSGPTGELF	TRBV5-6	TRBJ2-2	14
ASSLGVGRAADTQY	TRBV7-8	TRBJ2-3	14
ASSQDRGTMNTEAF	TRBV4-3	TRBJ1-1	14
ASSPGTSVGETQY	TRBV5-4	TRBJ2-5	13
ASSYLGLIVEQF	TRBV6-2/TRBV6-3	TRBJ2-1	12
ASSLGPGGTNEQF	TRBV7-9	TRBJ2-1	13
ASSVERQLGNTIY	TRBV3-1/TRBV3-2	TRBJ1-3	13
ASSQGQGANTEAF	TRBV7-2	TRBJ1-1	13
ASSQGAGLAYEQY	TRBV3-1/TRBV3-2	TRBJ2-7	13
ASGGAPETQY	TRBV6-5	TRBJ2-5	10
ASSSLSTSGSGETQY	TRBV7-2	TRBJ2-5	15
ASSHGTGRVYGYT	TRBV7-2	TRBJ1-2	13
ASSLADKWGDLTEAF	TRBV5-1	TRBJ1-1	15
ASSLGRGSPYEQY	TRBV27	TRBJ2-7	13
ASSVGQGGSPLH	TRBV6-5	TRBJ1-6	12
ASSQGREGRSYEQY	TRBV4-2	TRBJ2-7	14
ASSYEPGGTMNYGYT	TRBV6-2/TRBV6-3	TRBJ1-2	15